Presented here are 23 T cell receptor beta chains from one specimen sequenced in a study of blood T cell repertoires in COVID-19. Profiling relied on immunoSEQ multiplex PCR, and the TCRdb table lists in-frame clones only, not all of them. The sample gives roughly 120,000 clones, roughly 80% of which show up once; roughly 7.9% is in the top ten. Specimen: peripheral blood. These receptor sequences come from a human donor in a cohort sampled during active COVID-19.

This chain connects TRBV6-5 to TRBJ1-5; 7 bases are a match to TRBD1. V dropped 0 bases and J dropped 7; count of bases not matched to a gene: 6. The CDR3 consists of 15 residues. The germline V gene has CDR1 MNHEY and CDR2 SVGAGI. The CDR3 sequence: CASSYSRQGEQPQHF. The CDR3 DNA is TGTGCCAGCAGTTACTCGAGGCAGGGGGAACAGCCCCAGCATTTT.

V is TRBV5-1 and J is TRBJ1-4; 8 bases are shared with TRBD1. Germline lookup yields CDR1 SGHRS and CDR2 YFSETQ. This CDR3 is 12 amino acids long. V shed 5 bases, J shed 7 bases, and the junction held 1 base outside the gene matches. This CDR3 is CASRGTGEKLFF. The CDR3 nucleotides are TGCGCCAGCAGAGGGACAGGTGAAAAACTGTTTTTT.

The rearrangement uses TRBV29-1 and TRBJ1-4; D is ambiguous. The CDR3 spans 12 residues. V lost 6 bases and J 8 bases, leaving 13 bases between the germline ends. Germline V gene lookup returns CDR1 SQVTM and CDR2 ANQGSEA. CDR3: CSVYEGTEKLFF. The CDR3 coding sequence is TGCAGCGTATATGAGGGAACCGAAAAACTGTTTTTT.

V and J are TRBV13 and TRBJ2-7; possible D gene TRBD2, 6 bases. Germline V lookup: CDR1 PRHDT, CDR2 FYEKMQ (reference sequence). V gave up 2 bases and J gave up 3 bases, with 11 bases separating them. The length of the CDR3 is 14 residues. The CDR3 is CASSLRGYNYEQYF. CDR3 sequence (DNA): TGTGCCAGCAGCTTACGGGGGTATAACTACGAGCAGTACTTC.

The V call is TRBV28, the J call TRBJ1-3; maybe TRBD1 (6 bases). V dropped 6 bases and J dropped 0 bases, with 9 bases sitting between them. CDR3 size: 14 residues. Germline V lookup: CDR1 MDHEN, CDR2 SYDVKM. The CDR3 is CASRTGSSGNTIYF. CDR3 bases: TGTGCCAGCAGAACAGGGAGCTCTGGAAACACCATATATTTT.

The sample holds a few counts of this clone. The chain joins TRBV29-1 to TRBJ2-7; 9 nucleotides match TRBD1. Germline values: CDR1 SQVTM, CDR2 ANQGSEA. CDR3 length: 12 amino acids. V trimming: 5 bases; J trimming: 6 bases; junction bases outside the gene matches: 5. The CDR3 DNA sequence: TGCAGCGTTTCCAGGGGACAGGGCGAGCAGTACTTC. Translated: CSVSRGQGEQYF.

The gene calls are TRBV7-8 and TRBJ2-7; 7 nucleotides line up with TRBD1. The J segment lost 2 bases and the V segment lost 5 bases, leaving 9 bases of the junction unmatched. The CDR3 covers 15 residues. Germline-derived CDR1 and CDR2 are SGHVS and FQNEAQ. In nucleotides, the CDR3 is TGTGCCAGCAGCCCGCTCAGACAGGGCGCCTACGAGCAGTACTTC. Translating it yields CASSPLRQGAYEQYF.

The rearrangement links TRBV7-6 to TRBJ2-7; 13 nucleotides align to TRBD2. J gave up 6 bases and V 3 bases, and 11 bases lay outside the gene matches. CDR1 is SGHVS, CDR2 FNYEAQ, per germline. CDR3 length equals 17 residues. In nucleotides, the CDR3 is TGTGCCAGCAGCTTTAGCGCCGGGACTAGCGGGAACGTCGAGCAGTACTTC. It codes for CASSFSAGTSGNVEQYF.

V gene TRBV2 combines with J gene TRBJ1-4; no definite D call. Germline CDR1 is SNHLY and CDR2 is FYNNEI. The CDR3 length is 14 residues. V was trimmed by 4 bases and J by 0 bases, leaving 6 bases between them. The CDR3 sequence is CASSVPSTNEKLFF. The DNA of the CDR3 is TGTGCCAGCAGTGTCCCTTCAACTAATGAAAAACTGTTTTTT.

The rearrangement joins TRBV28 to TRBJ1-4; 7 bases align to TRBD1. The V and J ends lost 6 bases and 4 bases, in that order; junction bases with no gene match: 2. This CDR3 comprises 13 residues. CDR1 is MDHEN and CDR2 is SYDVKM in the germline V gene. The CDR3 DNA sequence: TGTGCCAGCAGGGGGACAGATAATGAAAAACTGTTTTTT. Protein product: CASRGTDNEKLFF.

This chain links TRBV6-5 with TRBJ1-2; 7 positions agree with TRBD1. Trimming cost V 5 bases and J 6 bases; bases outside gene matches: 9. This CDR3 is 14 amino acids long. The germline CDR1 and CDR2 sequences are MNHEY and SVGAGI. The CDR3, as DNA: TGTGCCAGCAGTAACAGGGGACCAAAAGATGGCTACACCTTC. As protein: CASSNRGPKDGYTF.

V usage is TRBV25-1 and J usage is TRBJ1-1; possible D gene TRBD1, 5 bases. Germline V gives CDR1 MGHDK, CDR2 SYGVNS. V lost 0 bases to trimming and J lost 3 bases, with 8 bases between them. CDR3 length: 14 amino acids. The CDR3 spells CASSEYTGDTEAFF. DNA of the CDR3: TGTGCCAGCAGTGAATATACGGGGGACACTGAAGCTTTCTTT.

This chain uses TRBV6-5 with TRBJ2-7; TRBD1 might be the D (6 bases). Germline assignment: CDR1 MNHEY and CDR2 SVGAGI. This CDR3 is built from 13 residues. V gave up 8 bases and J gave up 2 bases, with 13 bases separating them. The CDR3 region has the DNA TGTGCCAGCGCCGGGCAGGGGCCCTACGAGCAGTACTTC. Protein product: CASAGQGPYEQYF.

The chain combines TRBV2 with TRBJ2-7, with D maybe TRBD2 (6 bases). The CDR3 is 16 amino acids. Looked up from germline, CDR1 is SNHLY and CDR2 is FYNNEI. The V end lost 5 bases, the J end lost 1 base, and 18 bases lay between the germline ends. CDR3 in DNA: TGTGCCAGCAGTCTGGCGCGCGGGGCGCGGTCCTACGAGCAGTACTTC. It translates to CASSLARGARSYEQYF.

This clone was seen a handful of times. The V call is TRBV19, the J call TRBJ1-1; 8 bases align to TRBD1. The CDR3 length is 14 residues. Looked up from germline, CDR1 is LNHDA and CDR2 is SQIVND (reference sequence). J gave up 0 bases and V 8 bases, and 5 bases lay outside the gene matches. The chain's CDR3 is CASEVTGVNTEAFF. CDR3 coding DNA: TGTGCCAGTGAAGTGACAGGGGTGAACACTGAAGCTTTCTTT.

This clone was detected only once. CDR3 sequence reads: CASTPGTGGMKAFF. The CDR3 bases are TGTGCCAGCACTCCCGGGACAGGGGGGATGAAAGCTTTCTTT. V usage is TRBV2 and J usage is TRBJ1-1; 11 nucleotides match TRBD1. Germline-derived CDR1 and CDR2 are SNHLY and FYNNEI. V was clipped by 7 bases and J by 9 bases; unmatched bases: 10. This CDR3 is built from 14 residues.

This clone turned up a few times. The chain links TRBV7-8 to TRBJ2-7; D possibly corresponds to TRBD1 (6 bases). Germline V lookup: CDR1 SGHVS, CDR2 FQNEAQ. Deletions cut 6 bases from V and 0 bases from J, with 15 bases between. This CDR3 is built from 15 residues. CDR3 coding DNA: TGTGCCAGCAGACCAGACAGGTTCAGCTCCTACGAGCAGTACTTC. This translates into CASRPDRFSSYEQYF.

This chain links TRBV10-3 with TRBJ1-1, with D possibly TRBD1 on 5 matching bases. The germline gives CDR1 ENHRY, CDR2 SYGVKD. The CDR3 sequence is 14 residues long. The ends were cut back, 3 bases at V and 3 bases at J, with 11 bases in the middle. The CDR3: CAISDWGGDTEAFF. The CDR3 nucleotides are TGTGCCATCAGTGACTGGGGGGGAGACACTGAAGCTTTCTTT.

CDR3: CASSRDTLYEQYF. CDR3 nucleotides: TGTGCCAGCAGTAGGGACACCCTCTACGAGCAGTACTTC. This chain joins TRBV6-5 and TRBJ2-7; D might be TRBD1 (6 bases). Germline CDR1 reads MNHEY; CDR2 reads SVGAGI. This CDR3 comprises 13 residues. Trimming stripped 5 bases from V and 3 bases from J, with 11 bases between.

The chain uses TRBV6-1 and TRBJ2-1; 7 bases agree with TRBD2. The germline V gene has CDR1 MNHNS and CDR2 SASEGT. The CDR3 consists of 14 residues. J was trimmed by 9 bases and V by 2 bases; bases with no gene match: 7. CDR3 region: CASSEWGGYGEQFF. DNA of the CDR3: TGTGCCAGCAGTGAATGGGGGGGTTACGGTGAGCAGTTCTTC.

The CDR3 spells CASSTRAMNTEAFF. CDR3 nucleotide sequence: TGTGCCAGCTCCACTAGGGCCATGAACACTGAAGCTTTCTTT. The chain is built from TRBV18 and TRBJ1-1; D not certain. This CDR3 spans 14 amino acids. Trimming removed 6 bases from V and 0 bases from J, with 11 bases in between. Germline CDR1 reads KGHSH; CDR2 reads LQKENI.

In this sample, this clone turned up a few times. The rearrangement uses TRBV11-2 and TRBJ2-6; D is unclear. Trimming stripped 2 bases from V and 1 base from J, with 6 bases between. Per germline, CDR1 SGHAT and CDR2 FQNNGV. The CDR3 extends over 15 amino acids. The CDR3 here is CASSLSFSGANVLTF. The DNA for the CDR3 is TGTGCCAGCAGCTTAAGCTTTTCTGGGGCCAACGTCCTGACTTTC.

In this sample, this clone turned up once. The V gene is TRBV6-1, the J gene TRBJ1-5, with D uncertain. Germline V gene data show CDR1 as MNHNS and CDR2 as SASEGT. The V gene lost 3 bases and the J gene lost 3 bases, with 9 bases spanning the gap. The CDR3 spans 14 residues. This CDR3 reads CASSDVRFNQPQHF. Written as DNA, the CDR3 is TGTGCCAGCAGTGACGTGCGGTTCAATCAGCCCCAGCATTTT.